A single T cell receptor (beta chain) is shown here with its context. The target antigen is unknown. This sample was taken from a study of CD8+ T cells in alopecia areata. General observations from the study: Patients shared TCRs less clearly than mice did, possibly for HLA-related reasons.

Germline-derived CDR1 and CDR2 are GTSNPN and SVGIG (reference sequence). CDR3 length: 14 amino acids. V lost 1 base and J lost 7, with 14 bases in between. Investigators isolated RNA and reverse transcribed it into cDNA to act as the sequencing template. Using immunoSEQ multiplex PCR, the repertoire was profiled, and TCRdb retains in-frame clones only, with some absent. In the table there are over 100,000 clones, approximately 49% of which are singletons. The sequenced sample was CD8+ T cells sorted from blood, obtained at week 0. The receptor was isolated from a human donor with alopecia areata. This chain links TRBV30 with TRBJ2-1; D may be TRBD2 (6 bases). The CDR3 loop reads CAWSGLVVGNEQFF. The CDR3, as DNA: TGTGCCTGGAGTGGACTAGTCGTGGGAAATGAGCAGTTCTTC.